This TCR beta chain originates from a study of blood T cell repertoires in COVID-19. Turning to the study itself: Samples representing acute and convalescent COVID-19 were sourced from the United States, Italy and Spain. PBMCs, B-cell-depleted T cells, or T cells provided the cDNA or gDNA that made up the material.

The V gene lost 4 bases and the J gene lost 6 bases, with 18 bases spanning the gap. The CDR3 spans 15 residues. The germline CDR1 and CDR2 sequences are MDHEN and SYDVKM. Original data processing: Reference gene primer amplification yielded estimated nucleated cell counts. Using immunoSEQ multiplex PCR, the repertoire was profiled, and TCRdb retains in-frame clones only, with some absent. The V and J calls and clone size are taken from that table; D and trimming were inferred from the DNA. The data contain 60,000 or so clones, roughly 79% of them singletons. Sample: peripheral blood. The V gene is TRBV28, the J gene TRBJ1-2; weak D call: TRBD1 (6 bases). This TCR came from a human donor in a cohort sampled during active COVID-19. CDR3 region: CASSSKTGELNGYTF. The CDR3 nucleotides are TGTGCCAGCAGTTCGAAGACAGGAGAATTAAATGGCTACACCTTC.